These 3 T cell receptor beta chains originate from one sample sequenced in a study of T cell changes during pregnancy in multiple sclerosis. Some clones are missing from TCRdb's copy, which holds only in-frame ones; the method was immunoSEQ multiplex PCR. The sample has tens of thousands of clones, almost 90% seen once. Sequencing used CD4+ T cells from peripheral blood mononuclear cells, obtained in the first trimester of pregnancy. These TCRs come from a female donor in good health, enrolled as a control in a pregnancy study.

The chain links TRBV6-1 to TRBJ1-5; 9 nucleotides match TRBD1. The ends lost 6 bases at V and 2 bases at J; junction bases unmatched: 2. The CDR3 is 14 amino acids. Germline V gives CDR1 MNHNS, CDR2 SASEGT. The chain's CDR3 is CASRGDRGNQPQHF. In DNA, the CDR3 is TGTGCCAGCAGGGGGGACAGGGGCAATCAGCCCCAGCATTTT.

The rearrangement links TRBV5-6 to TRBJ2-5; 8 positions match TRBD1. This CDR3 spans 17 amino acids. Germline assignment: CDR1 SGHDT and CDR2 YYEEEE. V shed 0 bases and J 5 bases; nucleotides not matched to a gene: 12. CDR3 in DNA: TGTGCCAGCAGCTTGGAAGGACAGGGTCTAGACTGGGAGACCCAGTACTTC. Amino acids: CASSLEGQGLDWETQYF.

The chain is built from TRBV7-9 and TRBJ2-7; D may be TRBD1 (5 bases). This CDR3 contains 15 residues. Between the trimmed V and J ends, which lost 1 base and 3 bases, there was a span of 13 bases. In germline, CDR1 is SEHNR, CDR2 FQNEAQ (reference sequence). This CDR3 reads CASSLDLPGYYEQYF. The CDR3, as DNA: TGTGCCAGCAGCTTAGATCTCCCAGGGTACTACGAGCAGTACTTC. The whole variable domain, filled in from reference TRBV7-9 and TRBJ2-7, reads DTGVSQNPRHKITKRGQNVTFRCDPISEHNRLYWYRQTLGQGPEFLTYFQNEAQLEKSRLLSDRFSAERPKGSFSTLEIQRTEQGDSAMYLCASSLDLPGYYEQYFGPGTRLTVT.